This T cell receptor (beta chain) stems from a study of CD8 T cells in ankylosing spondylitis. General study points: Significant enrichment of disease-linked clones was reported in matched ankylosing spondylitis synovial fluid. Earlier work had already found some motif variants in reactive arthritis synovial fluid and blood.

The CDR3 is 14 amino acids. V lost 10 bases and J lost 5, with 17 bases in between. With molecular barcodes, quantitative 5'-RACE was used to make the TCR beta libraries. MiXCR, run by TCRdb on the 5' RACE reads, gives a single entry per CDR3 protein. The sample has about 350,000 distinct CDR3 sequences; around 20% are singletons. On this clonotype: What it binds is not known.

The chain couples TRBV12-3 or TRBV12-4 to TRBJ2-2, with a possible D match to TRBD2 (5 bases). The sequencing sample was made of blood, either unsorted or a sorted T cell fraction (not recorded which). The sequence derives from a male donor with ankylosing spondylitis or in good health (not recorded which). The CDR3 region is CAIPRGRATGELFF. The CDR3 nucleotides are TGTGCCATCCCCCGGGGTAGGGCTACCGGGGAGCTGTTTTTT.